Each of the 11 T cell receptor beta chains below was sequenced from the same sample in a study of CD8 T cells in Susac syndrome (dated by TCRdb to between 2018 and 2020). Preparation of the library involved the immunoSEQ multiplex PCR assay. RNA was extracted with the RNeasy kit and about 0.5 to 1 ug was reverse transcribed using random hexamers. TCRdb reprocessing: public reads trimmed at Q25 with fastp, clones called with MiXCR, in-frame beta chains kept. One record per CDR3 amino acid sequence lists the most common genes and DNA. The sample contains some 130,000 distinct CDR3 sequences, 95% of them found a single time. The ten largest clones add up to 0.15% to 0.2% of the sample. Sequenced material: CD8+ T cells from PBMCs. The receptors come from a human donor with Susac syndrome.

The rearrangement links TRBV4-2 to TRBJ2-1; D not resolved. Trimming cost V 4 bases and J 10 bases, with 17 bases left between them. Germline values: CDR1 LGHNA, CDR2 YNFKEQ. The CDR3 totals 14 residues. The CDR3 is CASSLRWRNHEQFF. In DNA, the CDR3 is TGTGCCAGCAGCCTCAGGTGGCGGAACCACGAGCAGTTCTTC.

The chain combines TRBV13 with TRBJ1-1; D may be TRBD1 (6 bases). The V and J ends lost 6 bases and 5 bases respectively, with 10 bases between them. The CDR3 loop spans 12 amino acids. Germline V CDR1 and CDR2: PRHDT, FYEKMQ (reference sequence). In DNA form, the CDR3 reads TGTGCCAGCAGTACAGGGCGGACTGAAGCTTTCTTT. This encodes CASSTGRTEAFF.

This chain links TRBV7-6 with TRBJ2-6; D is uncertain. The ends were cut back, 7 bases at V and 4 bases at J, with 14 bases in the middle. CDR1 and CDR2 from the germline V gene are SGHVS and FNYEAQ. The CDR3 has 15 amino acids. Here the CDR3 DNA reads TGTGCCAGCACCCCTCGAGTCTCAGGGGCCAACGTCCTGACTTTC. Translation gives CASTPRVSGANVLTF. Drawing the rest from reference TRBV7-6 and TRBJ2-6, the complete variable domain is GAGVSQSPRYKVTKRGQDVALRCDPISGHVSLYWYRQALGQGPEFLTYFNYEAQQDKSGLPNDRFSAERPEGSISTLTIQRTEQRDSAMYRCASTPRVSGANVLTFGAGSRLTVL.

The chain has TRBV12-3 or TRBV12-4 and TRBJ2-7; D is unclear. With 6 bases removed from V and 3 bases from J, the gap between germline ends came to 12 bases. CDR3 length equals 13 residues. CDR3 bases: TGTGCCAGCAGGGTAGGGTATAGCTACGAGCAGTACTTC. Protein product: CASRVGYSYEQYF.

The chain uses TRBV5-6 and TRBJ2-3; 12 bases match TRBD2. In germline, CDR1 is SGHDT, CDR2 YYEEEE. This CDR3 comprises 17 residues. V lost 2 bases and J lost 9; bases outside the gene matches: 13. The CDR3 DNA is TGTGCCAGCAGCTTCGATGTTGCGACTAGCGGGAGCGGCACGCAGTATTTT. This codes for CASSFDVATSGSGTQYF.

This chain uses TRBV6-5 with TRBJ2-1; 9 bases are shared with TRBD2. The CDR3 runs 13 residues. Germline V CDR1 and CDR2: MNHEY, SVGAGI. Losses at the gene ends were 7 bases for V and 6 bases for J; bases not matched to a gene: 4. The CDR3 sequence: CASMGLAGNEQFF. CDR3 coding DNA: TGTGCCAGCATGGGACTAGCCGGCAATGAGCAGTTCTTC.

This chain uses TRBV5-1 with TRBJ2-1; TRBD2 matches 9 bases. Germline CDR1 reads SGHRS; CDR2 reads YFSETQ. V trimming: 3 bases; J trimming: 10 bases; junction bases outside the gene matches: 5. The CDR3 is made up of 13 amino acids. The CDR3 region has the DNA TGCGCCAGCAGCTATAGCGGGAGCGGGGAGCAGTTCTTC. Translation gives CASSYSGSGEQFF.

Only one count was recorded for this clonotype. CDR3 coding DNA: TGTGCCAGCAGCAAACCATTGGGACAGGGTCGGACCGAGCAGTACTTC. It is translated as CASSKPLGQGRTEQYF. V gene TRBV21-1 combines with J gene TRBJ2-7; the table's D gene call, TRBD1, was not cross checked with the DNA. TRBV21-1 is flagged as a pseudogene. The length of the CDR3 is 16 residues.

This chain links TRBV12-3 or TRBV12-4 with TRBJ2-5; 9 nucleotides match TRBD1. This CDR3 has 16 amino acids. Losses at the gene ends were 6 bases for V and 4 bases for J; bases not matched to a gene: 12. This CDR3 reads CASSLTDRGLRETQYF. In DNA form, the CDR3 reads TGTGCCAGCAGCCTTACCGACAGGGGGTTGCGAGAGACCCAGTACTTC.

The chain carries TRBV5-6 and TRBJ1-3; possibly TRBD1 for D (5 bases). This CDR3 spans 16 amino acids. V was cut by 0 bases and J by 1 base, with 11 bases left in between. Germline CDR1 SGHDT, CDR2 YYEEEE. CDR3 sequence reads: CASSLGSPGSGNTIYF. The CDR3 coding sequence is TGTGCCAGCAGCTTGGGGTCACCAGGGTCTGGAAACACCATATATTTT. The entire variable domain, with the rest obtained from reference TRBV5-6 and TRBJ1-3, is as follows: DAGVTQSPTHLIKTRGQQVTLRCSPKSGHDTVSWYQQALGQGPQFIFQYYEEEERQRGNFPDRFSGHQFPNYSSELNVNALLLGDSALYLCASSLGSPGSGNTIYFGEGSWLTVV.

The chain's CDR3 is CASSSRDREPADTQYF. The CDR3 DNA is TGTGCCAGCAGTTCCCGGGACAGGGAACCCGCAGATACGCAGTATTTT. The rearrangement links TRBV28 to TRBJ2-3; 9 nucleotides line up with TRBD1. Germline values: CDR1 MDHEN, CDR2 SYDVKM. V was pared by 4 bases and J by 4 bases, with 9 bases of the junction left unmatched. The CDR3 runs 16 residues. Complete variable domain (other parts from reference TRBV28 and TRBJ2-3): DVKVTQSSRYLVKRTGEKVFLECVQDMDHENMFWYRQDPGLGLRLIYFSYDVKMKEKGDIPEGYSVSREKKERFSLILESASTNQTSMYLCASSSRDREPADTQYFGPGTRLTVL.